The 28 T cell receptor beta chains below come from one sample, sequenced in a study of T-cell reconstitution after alpha-beta-depleted transplantation in children. Unique molecular identifiers were built into the TCRbeta library. TCRdb used MiXCR to reprocess the PCR reads, holding one entry per CDR3 protein. This repertoire shows around 92,000 distinct CDR3 sequences, 12% found once; its top ten account for about 15%. The sample here was PBMCs from the stem cell graft donor, taken from the stem cell graft. Receptors originate from a human donor who donated a stem cell graft to a child with inherited bone marrow failure.

This clonotype has a handful of counts. The CDR3, as DNA: TGTGCCAGCAGGGAAGGACAGGGCTGGCATCAGCCCCAGCATTTT. This encodes CASREGQGWHQPQHF. The rearrangement uses TRBV6-6 and TRBJ1-5; 8 bases match TRBD1. The CDR3 has 15 residues. Trimming cost V 6 bases and J 5 bases; bases outside gene matches: 9. Germline loops: CDR1 MNHNY, CDR2 SVGAGI (reference sequence).

This clonotype was detected many times. V and J are TRBV29-1 and TRBJ2-1; tentatively, D is TRBD2 (5 bases). The germline V gene has CDR1 SQVTM and CDR2 ANQGSEA. V was pared by 0 bases and J by 7 bases, with 16 bases between. The CDR3 runs 15 residues. The CDR3 spells CSVEDRRGGRNEQFF. CDR3 sequence (DNA): TGCAGCGTTGAAGATAGGCGAGGAGGACGGAATGAGCAGTTCTTC.

This chain links TRBV19 with TRBJ2-7; 7 nucleotides agree with TRBD1. Germline V gives CDR1 LNHDA, CDR2 SQIVND (reference sequence). Trimming took 3 bases from V and 2 from J; bases not matched to a gene: 4. This CDR3 is built from 14 residues. The CDR3 DNA reads as TGTGCCAGTAGTATGACAGGGAGCACCTACGAGCAGTACTTC. Its translation: CASSMTGSTYEQYF.

The rearrangement joins TRBV5-5 to TRBJ1-6; D ambiguous. In germline, CDR1 is SGHKS, CDR2 YYEKEE (reference sequence). The CDR3 has 15 residues. Trimming took 0 bases from V and 7 from J, leaving 11 bases between them. CDR3 coding DNA: TGTGCCAGCAGCTTGGTGGATATGGGGAATTCACCCCTCCACTTT. It codes for CASSLVDMGNSPLHF.

This clonotype was detected a few times. The chain recombines TRBV10-3 with TRBJ2-2, with TRBD2 matching 8 bases. The germline CDR1 and CDR2 sequences are ENHRY and SYGVKD. With 0 bases clipped from V and 0 bases from J, the junction kept 3 bases outside the gene matches. The CDR3 runs to 17 residues. The CDR3 here is CAISESSGGTNTGELFF. The CDR3 DNA is TGTGCCATCAGTGAGTCGAGCGGGGGTACGAACACCGGGGAGCTGTTTTTT.

In this sample, this clonotype turned up many times. V is TRBV5-1 and J is TRBJ2-3, with 8 bases identical to TRBD1. V shed 4 bases, J shed 4 bases, and the junction held 11 bases outside the gene matches. Germline values: CDR1 SGHRS, CDR2 YFSETQ. This CDR3 contains 16 residues. The CDR3 reads CASSRGQGIWSDTQYF. CDR3 in DNA: TGCGCCAGCAGCCGCGGACAGGGAATATGGTCAGATACGCAGTATTTT.

In its sample, this clonotype was seen many times. The V and J genes are TRBV20-1 and TRBJ1-5; D is ambiguous. Per germline, CDR1 DFQATT and CDR2 SNEGSKA (reference sequence). Trimming left V 4 bases short and J 0 bases short, with 7 bases between. This CDR3 comprises 13 residues. CDR3 sequence reads: CSATGNSNQPQHF. Here the CDR3 DNA reads TGCAGTGCTACCGGCAATAGCAATCAGCCCCAGCATTTT.

The sample holds many counts of this clonotype. V usage is TRBV4-3 and J usage is TRBJ1-3; 10 bases are a match to TRBD1. Losses at the gene ends were 3 bases for V and 4 bases for J; bases not matched to a gene: 3. CDR3 length equals 15 residues. Germline lookup yields CDR1 LGHNA and CDR2 YSLEER. This CDR3 reads CASSQGTGDGNTIYF. Written as DNA, the CDR3 is TGCGCCAGCAGCCAGGGGACAGGGGACGGAAACACCATATATTTT.

This clonotype has a count of ten or more. The gene calls are TRBV5-1 and TRBJ1-4; 8 bases match TRBD1. The V gene's germline CDR1 is SGHRS and CDR2 YFSETQ. Trimming cost V 2 bases and J 8 bases; bases outside gene matches: 5. The CDR3 runs to 14 residues. In DNA, the CDR3 is TGCGCCAGCAGCTTAGCAGGGGGCGCGGAAAAACTGTTTTTT. Protein: CASSLAGGAEKLFF.

The table lists this clonotype with many counts. The rearrangement joins TRBV10-3 to TRBJ2-7; D perhaps matches TRBD1 (5 bases). Per germline, CDR1 ENHRY and CDR2 SYGVKD. V was pared by 0 bases and J by 2 bases, with 14 bases between. The CDR3 runs to 16 residues. The CDR3 sequence: CAISESEQVLPYEQYF. CDR3 nucleotide sequence: TGTGCCATCAGTGAGTCGGAACAGGTCCTTCCCTACGAGCAGTACTTC.

This clonotype was found many times. V and J are TRBV5-6 and TRBJ2-7, with a possible D match to TRBD2 (6 bases). The CDR3 length is 15 residues. CDR1 and CDR2 (germline): SGHDT, YYEEEE. The V end was cut by 4 bases, the J end by 0 bases, with 14 bases between. CDR3 bases: TGTGCCAGCAGCCCGGGACTCACCCTCTCCTACGAGCAGTACTTC. It specifies CASSPGLTLSYEQYF.

The table lists this clonotype with many counts. The CDR3 DNA follows: TGTGCCAGCTCACCACGCGTCACAGGGGCCTACGAGCAGTACTTC. Translated, it gives CASSPRVTGAYEQYF. The chain recombines TRBV18 with TRBJ2-7; 7 positions match TRBD1. Per the germline V gene, CDR1 is KGHSH and CDR2 is LQKENI. With 1 base clipped from V and 2 bases from J, the junction kept 5 bases outside the gene matches. CDR3 length: 15 amino acids.

This clonotype was observed many times. The chain couples TRBV5-1 to TRBJ2-2; D may match TRBD1 or TRBD2 (5 bases each). The CDR3 spans 13 residues. Trimming removed 4 bases at V and 7 bases at J, with 11 bases between. Germline lookup yields CDR1 SGHRS and CDR2 YFSETQ. CDR3 DNA sequence: TGCGCCAGCAGCGAGGGGCTTGGCGGGGAGCTGTTTTTT. Protein product: CASSEGLGGELFF.

This clonotype has a count of ten or more. The CDR3 protein is CASSLASGGDEQYF. Written as DNA, the CDR3 is TGCGCCAGCAGCTTGGCTAGCGGGGGCGACGAGCAGTACTTC. The gene calls are TRBV5-1 and TRBJ2-7, with TRBD2 identical over 10 bases. The CDR3 runs 14 residues. Germline loops: CDR1 SGHRS, CDR2 YFSETQ. With V trimmed by 0 bases and J by 5 bases, 2 bases remained unmatched. Supplemented by reference TRBV5-1 and TRBJ2-7, the full variable domain reads KAGVTQTPRYLIKTRGQQVTLSCSPISGHRSVSWYQQTPGQGLQFLFEYFSETQRNKGNFPGRFSGRQFSNSRSEMNVSTLELGDSALYLCASSLASGGDEQYFGPGTRLTVT.

This clonotype has a count of ten or more. The chain recombines TRBV28 with TRBJ1-5; D gene unclear. The CDR3 extends over 13 amino acids. The ends were cut back, 7 bases at V and 5 bases at J, with 12 bases in the middle. Looked up from germline, CDR1 is MDHEN and CDR2 is SYDVKM. This chain's CDR3 is CASTGEGYQPQHF. DNA of the CDR3: TGTGCCAGCACCGGGGAAGGGTATCAGCCCCAGCATTTT.

There are many counts of this clonotype. This chain links TRBV27 with TRBJ2-1, with 12 nucleotides matching TRBD2. Losses at the gene ends were 7 bases for V and 6 bases for J; bases not matched to a gene: 4. The CDR3 is made up of 14 amino acids. CDR1 is MNHEY, CDR2 SMNVEV, per germline (reference sequence). The CDR3 spells CASTPSGGANEQFF. CDR3 DNA: TGTGCCAGCACCCCTAGCGGGGGGGCCAATGAGCAGTTCTTC.

This clonotype was picked up many times. The V gene is TRBV29-1, the J gene TRBJ2-7; 7 nucleotides align to TRBD1. The CDR3 runs to 15 residues. V shed 0 bases, J shed 1 base, and the junction held 6 bases outside the gene matches. Germline CDR1 and CDR2: SQVTM and ANQGSEA. For the CDR3, the DNA is TGCAGCGTTGAAGATCGAACAGGGGCGTCCTACGAGCAGTACTTC. This encodes CSVEDRTGASYEQYF.

The table lists this clonotype with many counts. V and J are TRBV7-6 and TRBJ2-7, with TRBD1 identical over 7 bases. This CDR3 has 14 amino acids. The ends lost 4 bases at V and 3 bases at J; junction bases unmatched: 6. Germline loops: CDR1 SGHVS, CDR2 FNYEAQ. The CDR3 is CASSSGTDDYEQYF. Written as DNA, the CDR3 is TGTGCCAGCAGCTCGGGGACAGACGACTACGAGCAGTACTTC.

This clonotype was picked up many times. The rearrangement uses TRBV20-1 and TRBJ2-3, with D perhaps being TRBD1 or TRBD2 (5 bases each). Germline CDR1 reads DFQATT; CDR2 reads SNEGSKA (reference sequence). The CDR3 loop spans 9 amino acids. CDR3 bases: TGCAGGGGGGCAGATACGCAGTATTTT. Translated, it gives CRGADTQYF.

This clonotype showed up many times. The chain joins TRBV20-1 to TRBJ2-5, with D maybe TRBD1 (5 bases). Germline values: CDR1 DFQATT, CDR2 SNEGSKA (reference sequence). V was trimmed by 5 bases and J by 3 bases, leaving 7 bases between them. This CDR3 is 11 amino acids long. CDR3 in DNA: TGCAGTGCTTCCAGGGAAGAGACCCAGTACTTC. Residues: CSASREETQYF.

In this sample, this clonotype turned up many times. V is TRBV28 and J is TRBJ2-2; D is uncertain. The CDR3 sequence is 13 residues long. Germline V gives CDR1 MDHEN, CDR2 SYDVKM. V lost 7 bases and J lost 2, with 8 bases in between. CDR3 nucleotide sequence: TGTGCCAGCACTGGCCCTAACACCGGGGAGCTGTTTTTT. Translated, it gives CASTGPNTGELFF.

Ten or more counts support this clonotype. This chain links TRBV7-9 with TRBJ2-3; 9 nucleotides agree with TRBD1. The CDR3 spans 14 residues. The germline V gene has CDR1 SEHNR and CDR2 FQNEAQ (reference sequence). V shed 2 bases and J 8 bases; nucleotides not matched to a gene: 5. The CDR3 DNA is TGTGCCAGCAGCTTAACCGGGACAGGGATTACGCAGTATTTT. This translates into CASSLTGTGITQYF.

This clonotype was seen many times. J is TRBJ2-3 and V is TRBV28, with 8 bases fitting TRBD2. V trimming: 2 bases; J trimming: 5 bases; junction bases outside the gene matches: 12. The CDR3 contains 17 residues. CDR1 and CDR2 (germline): MDHEN, SYDVKM. The CDR3 sequence: CASSLQSGGPSGDTQYF. CDR3 in DNA: TGTGCCAGCAGTTTACAGTCGGGAGGGCCTAGTGGAGATACGCAGTATTTT.

The chain combines TRBV9 with TRBJ2-1; possible D gene TRBD2, 6 bases. The length of the CDR3 is 13 residues. V was shortened by 0 bases and J by 8 bases, with 9 bases between the two germline ends. Per the germline V gene, CDR1 is SGDLS and CDR2 is YYNGEE. The CDR3 loop is CASSVAPGDEQFF. The CDR3 nucleotides read TGTGCCAGCAGCGTAGCTCCGGGGGATGAGCAGTTCTTC. Full variable domain (remainder filled in from reference TRBV9 and TRBJ2-1): DSGVTQTPKHLITATGQRVTLRCSPRSGDLSVYWYQQSLDQGLQFLIQYYNGEERAKGNILERFSAQQFPDLHSELNLSSLELGDSALYFCASSVAPGDEQFFGPGTRLTVL.

This clonotype was seen repeatedly, ten times or more. The V gene is TRBV7-2, the J gene TRBJ2-5; possibly TRBD2 for D (6 bases). The germline gives CDR1 SGHTA, CDR2 FQGNSA. Trimming stripped 5 bases from V and 0 bases from J, with 16 bases between. The CDR3 spans 16 residues. CDR3 amino acids: CASSKGVGSNQETQYF. Written as DNA, the CDR3 is TGTGCCAGCAGCAAAGGGGTCGGGAGTAACCAAGAGACCCAGTACTTC.

This clonotype was seen at least ten times. At one boundary the junction diverges from the germline segment, which might be a read error. The chain couples TRBV20-1 to TRBJ1-1, with 7 bases fitting TRBD1. The germline CDR1 and CDR2 sequences are DFQATT and SNEGSKA (reference sequence). CDR3 length equals 17 residues. CDR3 sequence (DNA): TGCAGTGCTAGAGATGCCAAAATTATATCGACAGGGCTGGGGAAAGCTTTT. It is translated as CSARDAKIISTGLGKAF.

There are many counts of this clonotype. The chain is built from TRBV5-1 and TRBJ1-1, with no clear D. Trimming cost V 0 bases and J 5 bases, with 8 bases left between them. CDR1 and CDR2 from the germline V gene are SGHRS and YFSETQ. This CDR3 spans 13 amino acids. CDR3 DNA sequence: TGCGCCAGCAGCTTGGCGGAACGGACTGAAGCTTTCTTT. Translated: CASSLAERTEAFF.

The chain couples TRBV21-1 to TRBJ2-1; TRBD2, the table's D call, lacks a check against the DNA. TRBV21-1 is a pseudogene segment. This CDR3 is 19 amino acids long. CDR3 DNA: TGTGCCAGCAGCGAAATGGGCCTGATCACTAGCGGAATATACAATGAGCAGTTCTTC. Amino acids: CASSEMGLITSGIYNEQFF.